Given below is one T cell receptor beta chain in context. Its specificity is unknown. This CDR3 spans 12 amino acids. J was trimmed by 10 bases and V by 2 bases; bases with no gene match: 1. Germline lookup yields CDR1 MNHEY and CDR2 SVGAGI. This record comes from a study of cytomegalovirus exposure and HLA in healthy donors. As for the study in general: Of all 400 or so donors who were genotyped, about 84% belonged to the Caucasian-associated ancestry cluster. The study's findings and limits: Being indistinguishable, some V segments were excluded, TRBV6-2 and TRBV6-3 among them. A later analysis found that most CMV-associated TCR beta chains appeared HLA-restricted.

Both 60 Vbeta primers and 13 Jbeta primers went into the PCR. This table comes from immunoSEQ multiplex PCR, and its TCRdb copy is limited to in-frame clones, with some not included. The sample lists under 200,000 clones, roughly four fifths seen once, with about 2% in the top ten. The sample comprised PBMCs. The receptor's source is a woman in her 30s in good health and CMV-seropositive. V usage is TRBV6-5 and J usage is TRBJ2-1; 8 positions match TRBD1. The CDR3 DNA follows: TGTGCCAGCAGTTACCCAGGGGGCGAGCAGTTCTTC. Translating it yields CASSYPGGEQFF.